The source of this T cell receptor (beta chain) is a study of T cells after posttransplantation cyclophosphamide. Overall study findings and caveats: After PTCy, TRB diversity resembled that of CNI/methotrexate controls. Later post-transplant blood repertoires were often dominated by donor CD8+ memory clones. Skin or GI-infiltrating T cells shared few TRB sequences with blood.

Method: immunoSEQ multiplex PCR; TCRdb's copy keeps in-frame clones and lacks some. The table has approximately 12,000 clones, around 83% seen once. Turning to this clone: No antigen is known for it.

Germline-derived CDR1 and CDR2 are SQVTM and ANQGSEA. The CDR3 consists of 15 residues. V was cut by 7 bases and J by 1 base, with 19 bases left in between. This related bone marrow graft donor gave peripheral blood on the day of marrow donation. The specimen sequenced was memory CD4+ T cells sorted from PBMCs. This clonotype was sampled from a man aged 50 to 60 in good health, CMV-negative, and a related stem cell transplant donor. This chain joins TRBV29-1 and TRBJ1-1; a possible D gene is TRBD1 (5 bases). The CDR3 coding sequence is TGCAGCGCAAGCGAAGGGGCGAGTCCGAACACTGAAGCTTTCTTT. It encodes CSASEGASPNTEAFF.